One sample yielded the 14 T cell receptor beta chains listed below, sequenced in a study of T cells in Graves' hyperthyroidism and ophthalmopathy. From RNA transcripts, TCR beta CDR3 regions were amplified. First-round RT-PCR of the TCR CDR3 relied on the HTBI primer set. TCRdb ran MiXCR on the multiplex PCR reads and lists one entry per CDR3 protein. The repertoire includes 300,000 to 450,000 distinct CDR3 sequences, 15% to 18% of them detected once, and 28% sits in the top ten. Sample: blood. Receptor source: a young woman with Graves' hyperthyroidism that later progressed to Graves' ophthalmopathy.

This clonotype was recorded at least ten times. DNA for the CDR3: TGCGCCAGCAGCTTGGGACTAGCGGAAACAGATACGCAGTATTTT. This translates into CASSLGLAETDTQYF. The chain recombines TRBV5-1 with TRBJ2-3; TRBD2 agrees at 9 bases. The CDR3 sequence is 15 residues long. From germline, CDR1 is SGHRS and CDR2 YFSETQ. V shed 0 bases, J shed 3 bases, and the junction held 2 bases outside the gene matches.

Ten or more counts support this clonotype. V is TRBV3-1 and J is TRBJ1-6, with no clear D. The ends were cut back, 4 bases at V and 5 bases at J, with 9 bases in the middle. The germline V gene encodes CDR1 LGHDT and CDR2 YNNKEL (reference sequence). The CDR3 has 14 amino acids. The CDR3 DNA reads TGTGCCAGCAGCCTGGACCTTAATAATTCACCCCTCCACTTT. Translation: CASSLDLNNSPLHF.

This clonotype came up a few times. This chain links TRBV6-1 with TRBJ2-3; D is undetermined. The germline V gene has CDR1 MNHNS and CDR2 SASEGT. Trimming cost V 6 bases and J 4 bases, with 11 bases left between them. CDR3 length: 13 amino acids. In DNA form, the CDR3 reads TGTGCCAGCAGCAGAATCCCTTCAGATACGCAGTATTTT. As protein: CASSRIPSDTQYF.

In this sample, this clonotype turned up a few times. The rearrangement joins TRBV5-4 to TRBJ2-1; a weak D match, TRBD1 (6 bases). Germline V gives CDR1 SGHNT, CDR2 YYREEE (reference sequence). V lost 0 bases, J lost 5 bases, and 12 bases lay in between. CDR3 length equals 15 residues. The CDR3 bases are TGTGCCAGCAGCTTGGAACCGGGACAAAACAATGAGCAGTTCTTC. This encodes CASSLEPGQNNEQFF.

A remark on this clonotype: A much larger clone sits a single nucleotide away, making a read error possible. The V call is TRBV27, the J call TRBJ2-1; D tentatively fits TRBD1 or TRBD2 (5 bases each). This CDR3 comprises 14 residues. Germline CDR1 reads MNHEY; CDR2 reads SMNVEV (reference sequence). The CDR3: CASSFRDGYSEQFF. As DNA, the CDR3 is TGTGCCAGCAGTTTTCGGGACGGCTACAGTGAGCAGTTCTTC.

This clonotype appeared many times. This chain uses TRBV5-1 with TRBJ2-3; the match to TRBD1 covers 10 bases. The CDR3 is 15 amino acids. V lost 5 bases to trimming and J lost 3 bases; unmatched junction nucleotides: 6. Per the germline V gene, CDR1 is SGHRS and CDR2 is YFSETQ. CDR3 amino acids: CASRPRTGGTDTQYF. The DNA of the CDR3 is TGCGCCAGCAGACCCCGGACAGGGGGAACAGATACGCAGTATTTT.

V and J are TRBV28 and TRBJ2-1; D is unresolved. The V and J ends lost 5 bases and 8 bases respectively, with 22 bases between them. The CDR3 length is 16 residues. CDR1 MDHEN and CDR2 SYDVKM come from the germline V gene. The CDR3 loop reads CASSPWAAQIRDEQFF. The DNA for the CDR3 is TGTGCCAGCAGTCCATGGGCAGCACAAATTAGGGATGAGCAGTTCTTC.

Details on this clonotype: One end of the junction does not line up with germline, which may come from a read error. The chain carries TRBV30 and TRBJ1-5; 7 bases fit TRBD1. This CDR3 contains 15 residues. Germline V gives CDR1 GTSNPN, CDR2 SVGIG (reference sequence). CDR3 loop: CACSVLGGGLQPQHF. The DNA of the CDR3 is TGTGCCTGCAGTGTACTAGGGGGCGGCCTCCAGCCCCAGCATTTT. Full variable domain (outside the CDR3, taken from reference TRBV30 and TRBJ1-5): SQTIHQWPATLVQPVGSPLSLECTVEGTSNPNLYWYRQAAGRGLQLLFYSVGIGQISSEVPQNLSASRPQDRQFILSSKKLLLSDSGFYLCACSVLGGGLQPQHFGDGTRLSIL.

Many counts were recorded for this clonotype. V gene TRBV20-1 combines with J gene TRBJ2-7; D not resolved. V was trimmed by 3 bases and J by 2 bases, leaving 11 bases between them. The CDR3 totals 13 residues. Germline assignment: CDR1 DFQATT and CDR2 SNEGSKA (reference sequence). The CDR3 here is CSASNVVTYEQYF. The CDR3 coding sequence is TGCAGTGCTAGTAACGTCGTTACCTACGAGCAGTACTTC.

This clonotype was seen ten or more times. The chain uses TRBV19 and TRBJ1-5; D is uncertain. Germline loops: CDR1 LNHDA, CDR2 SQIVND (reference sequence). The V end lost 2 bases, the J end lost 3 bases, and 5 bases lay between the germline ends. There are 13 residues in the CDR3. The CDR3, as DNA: TGTGCCAGTAGTATATGGCCCAATCAGCCCCAGCATTTT. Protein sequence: CASSIWPNQPQHF.

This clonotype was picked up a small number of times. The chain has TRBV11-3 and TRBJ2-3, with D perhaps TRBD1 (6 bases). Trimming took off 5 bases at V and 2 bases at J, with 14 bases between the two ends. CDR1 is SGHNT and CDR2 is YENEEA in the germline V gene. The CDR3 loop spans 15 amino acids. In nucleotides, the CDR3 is TGTGCCAGCAGCCCCGGACAGTCCCACACAGATACGCAGTATTTT. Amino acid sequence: CASSPGQSHTDTQYF.

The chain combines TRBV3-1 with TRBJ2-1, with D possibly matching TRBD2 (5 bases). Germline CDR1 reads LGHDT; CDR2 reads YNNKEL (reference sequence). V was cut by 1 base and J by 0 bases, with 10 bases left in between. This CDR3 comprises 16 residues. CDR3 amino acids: CASSQAPADSYNEQFF. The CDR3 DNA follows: TGTGCCAGCAGCCAAGCCCCAGCGGACTCCTACAATGAGCAGTTCTTC.

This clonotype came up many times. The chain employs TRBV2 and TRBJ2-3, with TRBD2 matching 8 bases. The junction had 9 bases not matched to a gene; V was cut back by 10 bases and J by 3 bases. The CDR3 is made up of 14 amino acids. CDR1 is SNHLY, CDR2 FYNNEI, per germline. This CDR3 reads CATSGASGTDTQYF. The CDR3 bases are TGTGCCACCTCAGGCGCTAGCGGGACAGATACGCAGTATTTT. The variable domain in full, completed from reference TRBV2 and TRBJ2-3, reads EPEVTQTPSHQVTQMGQEVILRCVPISNHLYFYWYRQILGQKVEFLVSFYNNEISEKSEIFDDQFSVERPDGSNFTLKIRSTKLEDSAMYFCATSGASGTDTQYFGPGTRLTVL.

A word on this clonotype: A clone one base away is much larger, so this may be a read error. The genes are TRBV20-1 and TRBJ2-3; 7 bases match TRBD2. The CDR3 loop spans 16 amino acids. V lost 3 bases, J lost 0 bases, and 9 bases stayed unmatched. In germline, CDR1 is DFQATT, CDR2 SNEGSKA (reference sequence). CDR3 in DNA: TGCAGTGCTAGGCCGGGACCAGCGGGAAGCACAGATACGCAGTATTTT. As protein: CSARPGPAGSTDTQYF.